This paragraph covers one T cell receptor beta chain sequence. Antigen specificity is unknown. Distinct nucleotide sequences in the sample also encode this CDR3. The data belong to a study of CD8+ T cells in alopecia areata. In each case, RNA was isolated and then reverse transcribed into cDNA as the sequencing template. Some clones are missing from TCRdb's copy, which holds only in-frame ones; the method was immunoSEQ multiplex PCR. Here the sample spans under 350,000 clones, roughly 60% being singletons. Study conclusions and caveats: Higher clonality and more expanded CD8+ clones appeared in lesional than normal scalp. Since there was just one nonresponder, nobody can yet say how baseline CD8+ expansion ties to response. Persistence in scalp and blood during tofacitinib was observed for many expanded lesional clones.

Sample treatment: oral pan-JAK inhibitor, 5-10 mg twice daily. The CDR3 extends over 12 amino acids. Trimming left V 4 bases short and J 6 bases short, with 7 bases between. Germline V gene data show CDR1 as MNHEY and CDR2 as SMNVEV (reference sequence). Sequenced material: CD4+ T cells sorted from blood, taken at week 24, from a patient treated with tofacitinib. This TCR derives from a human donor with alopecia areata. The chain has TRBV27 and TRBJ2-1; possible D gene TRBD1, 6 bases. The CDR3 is CASSSRGNEQFF. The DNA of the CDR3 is TGTGCCAGCAGTTCCAGGGGCAATGAGCAGTTCTTC.